The table lists the clone carrying this T cell receptor (beta chain) with many counts. This sample is part of a study of blood T cell repertoires in COVID-19. Whole-study context: Italy, Spain and the United States were the sources of the convalescent and acute COVID-19 samples. The analysed material was cDNA or gDNA that came from T cells, B-cell-depleted T cells, or PBMCs.

Authors' processing steps: How many nucleated cells were present was estimated from reference gene primer amplification. Clones were sequenced by immunoSEQ multiplex PCR, and TCRdb holds only the in-frame ones, with some missing. D and trimming come from the DNA, and the V and J calls and clone size come from that table. The repertoire consists of some 27,000 clones, with about 70% occurring once and the leading ten covering less than 20%. The clonotype originates from a human donor in a cohort sampled during active COVID-19. Sequencing was performed on peripheral blood.

The CDR3 is CASSPRGLNEKLFF. CDR3 bases: TGTGCCAGCAGCCCTCGGGGTCTAAATGAAAAACTGTTTTTT. The V and J genes are TRBV7-8 and TRBJ1-4; D is undetermined. There are 14 residues in the CDR3. Germline CDR1 and CDR2: SGHVS and FQNEAQ. V was cut by 5 bases and J by 5 bases, with 12 bases left in between. The full variable domain, its missing parts supplied by reference TRBV7-8 and TRBJ1-4, is GAGVSQSPRYKVAKRGQDVALRCDPISGHVSLFWYQQALGQGPEFLTYFQNEAQLDKSGLPSDRFFAERPEGSVSTLKIQRTQQEDSAVYLCASSPRGLNEKLFFGSGTQLSVL.